One and the same sample provided the 22 T cell receptor beta chains below, sequenced in a study of metastatic and nonmetastatic thyroid tumors. Thyroid surgery had not been preceded by any treatment in any patient. Via MiXCR, TCRdb re-called the PCR reads. The sample includes about 28,000 clones, roughly 15% of them seen just once. Sequencing was carried out using blood. The receptor source for this set is a female donor with papillary thyroid cancer or a benign thyroid nodule (not recorded which). Some clones in this sample may be carry-over from other donors' samples.

The V call is TRBV27, the J call TRBJ2-5; D uncertain. The germline gives CDR1 MNHEY, CDR2 SMNVEV (reference sequence). This CDR3 comprises 13 residues. Deletions cut 2 bases from V and 9 bases from J, with 13 bases between. DNA for the CDR3: TGTGCCAGCAGTTTAGGACGTGGGTCGTCCCAGTACTTC. This gives the protein CASSLGRGSSQYF.

The V call is TRBV6-2 or TRBV6-3, the J call TRBJ2-3; the D gene is possibly TRBD1 (5 bases). The CDR3 loop spans 14 amino acids. Germline V gives CDR1 MNHEY, CDR2 SVGEGT. V was cut by 5 bases and J by 3 bases, with 12 bases left in between. The CDR3 region has the DNA TGTGCCAGCAGTATCATAGGGGCTACAGATACGCAGTATTTT. The encoded protein is CASSIIGATDTQYF.

The rearrangement uses TRBV5-1 and TRBJ2-1; a weak D match, TRBD2 (6 bases). V shed 2 bases and J shed 2 bases, with 11 bases lying between them. The germline V gene encodes CDR1 SGHRS and CDR2 YFSETQ. This CDR3 comprises 15 residues. Written as DNA, the CDR3 is TGCGCCAGCAGCTTAGGGTGGGGGGCCTACAATGAGCAGTTCTTC. Translation gives CASSLGWGAYNEQFF.

In this sample, this clone turned up many times. The chain uses TRBV20-1 and TRBJ2-1; TRBD2 matches at 9 bases. Germline CDR1 is DFQATT and CDR2 is SNEGSKA (reference sequence). J lost 9 bases, V lost 5 bases, and 8 bases had no gene match. The CDR3 is 13 amino acids. CDR3 DNA sequence: TGCAGTGCTCTACTAGCGGGTAGGGGTGAGCAGTTCTTC. This gives the protein CSALLAGRGEQFF.

This clone was seen at least ten times. The chain employs TRBV5-1 and TRBJ2-1, with D uncertain. Between the trimmed V and J ends, which lost 0 bases and 9 bases, there was a span of 7 bases. Looked up from germline, CDR1 is SGHRS and CDR2 is YFSETQ. This CDR3 spans 12 amino acids. The CDR3 sequence: CASSLVPAEQFF. CDR3 nucleotide sequence: TGCGCCAGCAGCTTGGTCCCAGCTGAGCAGTTCTTC. Drawing the rest from reference TRBV5-1 and TRBJ2-1, the complete variable domain is KAGVTQTPRYLIKTRGQQVTLSCSPISGHRSVSWYQQTPGQGLQFLFEYFSETQRNKGNFPGRFSGRQFSNSRSEMNVSTLELGDSALYLCASSLVPAEQFFGPGTRLTVL.

This clone was seen a handful of times. The rearrangement uses TRBV12-3 or TRBV12-4 and TRBJ2-1; TRBD2 might be the D (6 bases). Trimming removed 3 bases at V and 2 bases at J, with 14 bases between. The CDR3 spans 16 residues. The CDR3 loop is CASSFVRGETYNEQFF. The CDR3 DNA follows: TGTGCCAGCAGTTTCGTTCGCGGGGAGACCTACAATGAGCAGTTCTTC.

This clone rates as medium-sized (0.01 to 0.1%). V and J are TRBV27 and TRBJ2-1; TRBD1 might be the D (5 bases). Deletions cut 3 bases from V and 5 bases from J, with 8 bases between. Germline CDR1 and CDR2: MNHEY and SMNVEV (reference sequence). CDR3 length equals 13 residues. The CDR3 here is CASSLSGNNEQFF. The CDR3 nucleotides are TGTGCCAGCAGTTTGTCAGGGAACAATGAGCAGTTCTTC.

The J gene is TRBJ1-2, the V gene TRBV3-1; 8 nucleotides agree with TRBD1. CDR3 length: 16 amino acids. J was trimmed by 6 bases and V by 1 base; bases with no gene match: 10. Germline CDR1 reads LGHDT; CDR2 reads YNNKEL (reference sequence). CDR3 nucleotides: TGTGCCAGCAGCCAAGGTTGGACAGGGAATATTCATGGCTACACCTTC. Encoded protein: CASSQGWTGNIHGYTF.

This clone showed up many times. The V gene is TRBV9, the J gene TRBJ1-5; 9 bases align to TRBD1. The germline CDR1 and CDR2 sequences are SGDLS and YYNGEE. The CDR3 has 14 residues. The V segment lost 2 bases and the J segment 4 bases; nucleotides outside the gene matches: 1. The CDR3: CASSVGQGNQPQHF. In DNA, the CDR3 is TGTGCCAGCAGCGTCGGACAGGGGAATCAGCCCCAGCATTTT.

This clone has a count of ten or more. V is TRBV18 and J is TRBJ1-6; 8 positions agree with TRBD1. V gave up 5 bases and J gave up 2 bases; unmatched junction bases: 2. CDR3 length: 15 amino acids. The V gene's germline CDR1 is KGHSH and CDR2 LQKENI. The CDR3 DNA reads as TGTGCCAGCTCAACAGGGGGTGCCTATAATTCACCCCTCCACTTT. Translation: CASSTGGAYNSPLHF.

This clone occurred many times. V usage is TRBV11-2 and J usage is TRBJ1-4; D call uncertain. Trimming removed 2 bases from V and 10 bases from J, with 8 bases in between. The germline V gene has CDR1 SGHAT and CDR2 FQNNGV. The CDR3 length is 12 residues. CDR3 sequence: CASSLTRGKLFF. The CDR3 DNA sequence: TGTGCCAGCAGCTTAACACGGGGAAAACTGTTTTTT. Full variable domain (outside the CDR3, taken from reference TRBV11-2 and TRBJ1-4): EAGVAQSPRYKIIEKRQSVAFWCNPISGHATLYWYQQILGQGPKLLIQFQNNGVVDDSQLPKDRFSAERLKGVDSTLKIQPAKLEDSAVYLCASSLTRGKLFFGSGTQLSVL.

This clone was observed at least ten times. This rearrangement joins TRBV5-1 to TRBJ1-1; D remains ambiguous. The CDR3 sequence is 14 residues long. Looked up from germline, CDR1 is SGHRS and CDR2 is YFSETQ. Trimming pared 0 bases from V and 0 bases from J, leaving 6 bases between. The CDR3 sequence is CASSLVGLNTEAFF. For the CDR3, the DNA is TGCGCCAGCAGCTTGGTCGGCTTGAACACTGAAGCTTTCTTT.

The chain recombines TRBV28 with TRBJ2-7, with 15 positions matching TRBD2. The CDR3 runs to 20 residues. Germline CDR1 MDHEN, CDR2 SYDVKM. J gave up 5 bases and V 1 base, and 15 bases lay outside the gene matches. The chain's CDR3 is CASSLSLGLAGGSDLDEQYF. CDR3 DNA sequence: TGTGCCAGCAGTTTATCCCTTGGACTAGCGGGGGGGTCTGATTTGGACGAGCAGTACTTC.

This clone was recorded at least ten times. The chain is built from TRBV27 and TRBJ1-3; the D gene is possibly TRBD1 (5 bases). Trimming cost V 5 bases and J 2 bases, with 13 bases left between them. The CDR3 extends over 15 amino acids. Looked up from germline, CDR1 is MNHEY and CDR2 is SMNVEV (reference sequence). DNA for the CDR3: TGTGCCAGCAGTCTCACTGGGGGAGCTGGAAACACCATATATTTT. Translation: CASSLTGGAGNTIYF.

This clone was observed a few times. V and J are TRBV5-4 and TRBJ1-4; 7 bases fit TRBD1. Losses at the gene ends were 0 bases for V and 7 bases for J; bases not matched to a gene: 3. Germline CDR1 reads SGHNT; CDR2 reads YYREEE (reference sequence). The CDR3 is 14 residues long. As DNA, the CDR3 is TGTGCCAGCAGCTTGGAGGGGGCTGGTGAAAAACTGTTTTTT. Protein: CASSLEGAGEKLFF.

This clone occurred many times. The gene calls are TRBV5-6 and TRBJ1-3, with TRBD1 matching over 7 bases. The CDR3 length is 17 residues. Trimming took 4 bases from V and 4 from J; bases not matched to a gene: 14. Per germline, CDR1 SGHDT and CDR2 YYEEEE. The CDR3 nucleotides read TGTGCCAGCAGCGGACTGACAGGGACCACTCTGGGAAACACCATATATTTT. As protein: CASSGLTGTTLGNTIYF.

V is TRBV6-2 or TRBV6-3 and J is TRBJ2-7; 12 bases are a match to TRBD2. CDR1 is MNHEY and CDR2 is SVGEGT in the germline V gene. Trimming took 0 bases from V and 5 from J; bases not matched to a gene: 14. The length of the CDR3 is 19 residues. The CDR3 DNA follows: TGTGCCAGCAGTTACTCGAACCCCCTAGCGGGAGGGCTCTGGGACGAGCAGTACTTC. It yields the protein CASSYSNPLAGGLWDEQYF.

This clone occurred a few times. This may stem from a read error, because a much larger clone lies one nucleotide away. V and J are TRBV20-1 and TRBJ1-1, with D unclear. Germline V CDR1 and CDR2: DFQATT, SNEGSKA (reference sequence). Trimming took 2 bases from V and 1 from J, leaving 5 bases between them. The CDR3 is made up of 12 amino acids. This chain's CDR3 is CSARLQNTEAFF. DNA of the CDR3: TGCAGTGCTAGACTCCAGAACACTGAAGCTTTCTTT.

This clone showed up many times. The chain links TRBV20-1 to TRBJ2-1; 9 positions match TRBD1. The V and J ends lost 0 bases and 7 bases, in that order; junction bases with no gene match: 10. The CDR3 loop spans 16 amino acids. The germline V gene encodes CDR1 DFQATT and CDR2 SNEGSKA (reference sequence). CDR3 coding DNA: TGCAGTGCTAGAGACTTCCCGGGACAGGGAGGGAATGAGCAGTTCTTC. Translated: CSARDFPGQGGNEQFF.

This clone was counted ten times or more. V is TRBV5-1 and J is TRBJ2-2; no definite D call. The CDR3 length is 15 residues. V lost 1 base, J lost 0 bases, and 7 bases lay in between. Germline lookup yields CDR1 SGHRS and CDR2 YFSETQ. CDR3 sequence reads: CASSLKSTNTGELFF. CDR3 in DNA: TGCGCCAGCAGCTTGAAGAGTACGAACACCGGGGAGCTGTTTTTT.

This clone was detected ten times or more. The chain is built from TRBV11-1 and TRBJ2-3; 8 positions match TRBD1. Germline CDR1 reads SGHAT; CDR2 reads FQDESV (reference sequence). CDR3 length equals 16 residues. V shed 1 base and J 4 bases; nucleotides not matched to a gene: 7. As DNA, the CDR3 is TGTGCCAGCAGCTTAGGGACAGGGACGGCCGCAGATACGCAGTATTTT. It codes for CASSLGTGTAADTQYF.

On this clone itself: Being one base from a much bigger clone, this may be a read error. The chain has TRBV11-3 and TRBJ2-7, with 13 nucleotides matching TRBD2. The germline CDR1 and CDR2 sequences are SGHNT and YENEEA. The CDR3 spans 15 residues. CDR3 sequence (DNA): TGTGCCAGCAGCCCTACTAGCGGGGGGGCCTACGAGCAGTGCTTC. The encoded protein is CASSPTSGGAYEQCF.